This TCR beta chain was documented in a study of cytomegalovirus exposure and HLA in healthy donors. On the study more broadly: Later, an analysis reported that the 95 to 150 validation repertoires had used the same platform as the approximately 690 first-cohort repertoires. Findings of the study overall: Across donors, most TCRs were seen rarely, yet some public ones were widespread. Researchers counted 180 or so TCR beta chains as cytomegalovirus-associated. Diagnosis of cytomegalovirus status made by the classifier reportedly showed high specificity and sensitivity.

This clone was counted a single time. What it recognizes is unknown. Germline V gene lookup returns CDR1 SNHLY and CDR2 FYNNEI. V was pared by 9 bases and J by 2 bases, with 8 bases of the junction left unmatched. The CDR3 is made up of 14 amino acids. Some clones are missing from TCRdb's copy, which holds only in-frame ones; the method was immunoSEQ multiplex PCR. The sample holds about 360,000 clones; 86% are singletons and the top ten take 0.65% to 0.95%. The clonotype originates from a young woman in good health and CMV-seronegative. Sequenced sample: PBMCs. This chain links TRBV2 with TRBJ2-3; TRBD2 matches at 7 bases. The CDR3 loop reads CARSTGTNTDTQYF. As DNA, the CDR3 is TGTGCCAGGTCAACCGGGACTAACACAGATACGCAGTATTTT.